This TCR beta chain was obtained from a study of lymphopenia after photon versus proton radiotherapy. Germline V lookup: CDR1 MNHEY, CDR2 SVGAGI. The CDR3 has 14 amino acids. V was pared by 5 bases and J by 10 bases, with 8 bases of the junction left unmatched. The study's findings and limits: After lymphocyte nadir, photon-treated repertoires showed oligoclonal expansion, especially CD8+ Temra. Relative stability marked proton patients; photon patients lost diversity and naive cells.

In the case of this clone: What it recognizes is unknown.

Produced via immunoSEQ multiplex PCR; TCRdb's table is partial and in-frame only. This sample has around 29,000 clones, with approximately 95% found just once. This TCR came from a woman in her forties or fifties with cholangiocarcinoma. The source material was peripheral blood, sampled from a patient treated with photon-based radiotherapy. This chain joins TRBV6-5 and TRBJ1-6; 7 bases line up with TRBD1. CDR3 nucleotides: TGTGCCAGCAGTCGGGGGGACAGTTACTCACCCCTCCACTTT. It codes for CASSRGDSYSPLHF.